This T cell receptor beta chain was documented in a study of blood T cells in healthy people across ages. The germline gives CDR1 SGHNT, CDR2 YYREEE (reference sequence). V was clipped by 4 bases and J by 3 bases; unmatched bases: 5. The CDR3 is 14 amino acids. Worth noting for this clonotype: Its antigen remains unidentified.

Study-level points and caveats: Both naive CD4+ cell counts and diversity were greater in long-lived donors than in aged donors. With unsorted PBMCs, a conclusive comparison of naive versus antigen-experienced cells was not possible.

Combining a sample-barcoded 5' primer with a J-beta primer mix, a second PCR ran for 7 to 11 cycles. MiXCR, applied by TCRdb to the 5' RACE reads, yields one record per CDR3 protein. The data hold about 680,000 distinct CDR3 sequences, with about 52% observed a single time. Each donor gave 9 to 10 milliliters of peripheral blood. The genes are TRBV5-4 and TRBJ2-7; TRBD1 aligns across 9 bases. This clonotype originated in an older woman in good health. The sequencing sample was made of blood. CDR3 protein: CASSTGTGFYEQYF. The CDR3 DNA reads TGTGCCAGCAGCACCGGGACAGGGTTCTACGAGCAGTACTTC.